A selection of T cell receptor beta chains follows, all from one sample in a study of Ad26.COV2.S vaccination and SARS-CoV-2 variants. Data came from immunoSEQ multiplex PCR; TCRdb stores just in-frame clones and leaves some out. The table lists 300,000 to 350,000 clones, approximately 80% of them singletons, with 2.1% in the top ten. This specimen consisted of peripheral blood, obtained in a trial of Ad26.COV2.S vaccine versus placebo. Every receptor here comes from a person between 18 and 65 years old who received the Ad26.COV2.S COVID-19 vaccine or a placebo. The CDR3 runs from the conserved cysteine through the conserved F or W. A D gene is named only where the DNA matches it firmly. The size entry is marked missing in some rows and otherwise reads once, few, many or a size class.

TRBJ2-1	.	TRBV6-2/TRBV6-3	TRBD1	CASSYQGVTYNEQFF	TGTGCCAGCAGTTACCAGGGGGTAACCTACAATGAGCAGTTCTTC
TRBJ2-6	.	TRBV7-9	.	CASSLRSTGANVLTF	TGTGCCAGCAGCTTACGCTCAACGGGGGCCAACGTCCTGACTTTC
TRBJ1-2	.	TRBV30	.	CGGEALVYGYTF	TGTGGGGGGGAAGCTCTCGTGTATGGCTACACCTTC
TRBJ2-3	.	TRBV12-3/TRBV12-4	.	CASSLGRSPPQYF	TGTGCCAGCAGTTTAGGGCGGAGTCCGCCGCAGTATTTT
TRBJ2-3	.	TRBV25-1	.	CASRETGSSTDTQYF	TGTGCCAGCAGGGAAACAGGGTCGAGCACAGATACGCAGTATTTT
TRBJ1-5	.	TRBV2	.	CASSFGGANSHQPQHF	TGTGCCAGCAGTTTCGGCGGGGCAAACTCTCATCAGCCCCAGCATTTT
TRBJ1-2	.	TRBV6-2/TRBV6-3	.	CASSYEGKDGYTF	TGTGCCAGCAGTTACGAGGGAAAGGATGGCTACACCTTC
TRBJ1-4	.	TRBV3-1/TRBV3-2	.	CASSQNGRGLNEKLFF	TGTGCCAGCAGCCAAAACGGAAGGGGTCTTAATGAAAAACTGTTTTTT
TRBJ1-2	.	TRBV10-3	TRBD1	CASGTGDWGYTF	TGTGCCTCGGGGACAGGGGATTGGGGCTACACCTTC
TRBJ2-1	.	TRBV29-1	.	CSVVRAGGNEQFF	TGCAGCGTTGTTAGGGCAGGTGGGAATGAGCAGTTCTTC
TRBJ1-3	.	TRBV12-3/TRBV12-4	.	CASSLVGRGTIYF	TGTGCCAGCAGTTTAGTGGGAAGGGGCACCATATATTTT
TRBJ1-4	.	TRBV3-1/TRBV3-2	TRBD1	CASSRRDFLGTGSNEKLFF	TGTGCCAGCAGCCGTCGGGACTTTTTAGGGACAGGGAGTAATGAAAAACTGTTTTTT
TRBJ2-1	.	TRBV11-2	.	CASSPGAGGIEQFF	TGTGCCAGCAGCCCGGGGGCCGGCGGGATTGAGCAGTTCTTC
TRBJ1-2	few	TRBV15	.	CATSREGLQLYGYTF	TGTGCCACCAGCAGAGAAGGGCTGCAGCTCTATGGCTACACCTTC
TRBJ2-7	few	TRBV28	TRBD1	CASRRQGRNYEQYF	TGTGCCAGCAGGAGACAGGGGAGGAACTACGAGCAGTACTTC
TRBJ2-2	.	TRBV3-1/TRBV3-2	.	CASSQIPGSGNTGELFF	TGTGCCAGCAGCCAAATTCCCGGGAGTGGGAACACCGGGGAGCTGTTTTTT
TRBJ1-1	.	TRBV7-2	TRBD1	CASSLRQGQTEAFF	TGTGCCAGCAGCTTGCGACAGGGTCAGACTGAAGCTTTCTTT
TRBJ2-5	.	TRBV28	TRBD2	CASPPSGGAVGQETQYF	TGTGCCAGCCCCCCTAGCGGGGGGGCAGTCGGTCAAGAGACCCAGTACTTC
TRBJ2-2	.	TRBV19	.	CASSTLTGGVTGELFF	TGTGCCAGTAGTACTCTAACAGGGGGGGTAACCGGGGAGCTGTTTTTT
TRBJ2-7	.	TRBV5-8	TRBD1	CASSQYRGRAYEQYF	TGTGCCAGCAGCCAGTACAGGGGACGGGCCTACGAGCAGTACTTC
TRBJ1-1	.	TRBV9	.	CASSVAGQNTEAFF	TGTGCCAGCAGCGTAGCTGGGCAAAACACTGAAGCTTTCTTT
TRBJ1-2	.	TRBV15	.	CATSRVWQGNYTF	TGTGCCACCAGCAGAGTATGGCAGGGTAACTACACCTTC
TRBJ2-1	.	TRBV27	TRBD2	CASSIRGGNEQFF	TGTGCCAGCAGTATCCGGGGGGGCAATGAGCAGTTCTTC
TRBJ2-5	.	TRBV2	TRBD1	CASTPTGTGVGTQYF	TGTGCCAGCACTCCTACCGGGACAGGGGTTGGGACCCAGTACTTC
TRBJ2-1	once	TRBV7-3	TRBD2	CASSLVRRGRYNEQFF	TGTGCCAGCAGCTTAGTTAGGCGGGGGAGGTACAATGAGCAGTTCTTC
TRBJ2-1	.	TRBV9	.	CASSVRGVDEQFF	TGTGCCAGCAGCGTAAGGGGGGTCGATGAGCAGTTCTTC
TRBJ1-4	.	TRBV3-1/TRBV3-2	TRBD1	CASSQGPGGEEKLFF	TGTGCCAGCAGCCAAGGGCCAGGGGGCGAGGAAAAACTGTTTTTT
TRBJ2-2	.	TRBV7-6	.	CASSHRTRNTGELFF	TGTGCCAGCAGCCACAGGACGAGGAACACCGGGGAGCTGTTTTTT
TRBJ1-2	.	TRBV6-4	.	CASSEDNYGYTF	TGTGCCAGCAGTGAAGACAACTATGGCTACACCTTC
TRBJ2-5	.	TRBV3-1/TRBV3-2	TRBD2	CASSQGAGGLKETQYF	TGTGCCAGCAGCCAAGGGGCGGGGGGGCTTAAAGAGACCCAGTACTTC
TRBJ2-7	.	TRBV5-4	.	CASSSSGPSSYEQYF	TGTGCCAGCAGCTCGTCTGGGCCGAGCTCCTACGAGCAGTACTTC
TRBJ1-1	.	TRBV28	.	CASRMEGKSNAEAFF	TGTGCCAGCAGGATGGAAGGAAAGTCGAACGCTGAAGCTTTCTTT
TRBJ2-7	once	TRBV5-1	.	CASSLGDGPYEQYF	TGCGCCAGCAGCTTGGGGGACGGACCCTACGAGCAGTACTTC
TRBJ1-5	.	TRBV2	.	CASSVERAYSNQPQHF	TGTGCCAGCAGTGTCGAGAGGGCTTATAGCAATCAGCCCCAGCATTTT
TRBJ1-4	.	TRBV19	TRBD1	CASSSRQGANEKLFF	TGTGCCAGTAGTTCGCGACAGGGGGCTAATGAAAAACTGTTTTTT
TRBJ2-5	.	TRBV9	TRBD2	CASTTTGLARQTQYF	TGTGCCAGCACTACAACCGGACTAGCTAGGCAGACCCAGTACTTC
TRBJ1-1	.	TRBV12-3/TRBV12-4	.	CASRLTGNTEAFF	TGTGCCAGCAGGCTTACAGGGAACACTGAAGCTTTCTTT
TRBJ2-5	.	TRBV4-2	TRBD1	CASSQPAGQGVERETQYF	TGTGCCAGCAGCCAACCCGCGGGACAGGGTGTGGAAAGGGAGACCCAGTACTTC
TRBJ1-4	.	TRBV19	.	CASSINNRVLFF	TGTGCCAGTAGTATCAATAACAGGGTCCTGTTTTTT
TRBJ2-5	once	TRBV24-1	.	CATSDRRGMETQYF	TGTGCCACCAGTGATCGCCGGGGCATGGAGACCCAGTACTTC
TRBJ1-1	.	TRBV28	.	CASTIPRVVNTEAFF	TGTGCCAGCACCATCCCTAGAGTAGTGAACACTGAAGCTTTCTTT
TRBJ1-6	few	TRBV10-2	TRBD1	CASSERDSSPLHF	TGCGCCAGCAGTGAAAGGGACAGTTCACCCCTCCACTTT
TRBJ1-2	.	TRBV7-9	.	CASSLSGRLVYGYTF	TGTGCCAGCAGCTTAAGCGGACGGCTAGTCTATGGCTACACCTTC
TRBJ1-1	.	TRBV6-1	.	CASSEAVNTEAFF	TGTGCCAGCAGTGAAGCTGTGAACACTGAAGCTTTCTTT